This T cell receptor (beta chain) comes out of a study of blood T cell repertoires in COVID-19. Study details: Spain, Italy and the United States supplied samples that represented acute and convalescent COVID-19.

Participant age was about 18 to 95 years, and participants resided in approximately 25 US areas. The table came from immunoSEQ multiplex PCR; TCRdb's copy has only in-frame clones and leaves some out. The sample includes 200,000 to 250,000 clones, about nine tenths seen only once; the top ten take 0.85% to 0.9%. The germline CDR1 and CDR2 sequences are SGHDN and FVKESK. V dropped 5 bases and J dropped 8; count of bases not matched to a gene: 13. The CDR3 has 17 amino acids. This TCR came from a man aged 50-60 years who had been exposed to COVID-19. The chain uses TRBV14 and TRBJ2-1; 12 bases line up with TRBD2. The source material was PBMCs or T cells enriched from blood (not recorded which). CDR3 coding DNA: TGTGCCAGCAGCAAGCGCGGGAGGACTAGCGGGGCCTATGAGCAGTTCTTC. Amino acid sequence: CASSKRGRTSGAYEQFF. The whole variable domain, filled in from reference TRBV14 and TRBJ2-1, reads EAGVTQFPSHSVIEKGQTVTLRCDPISGHDNLYWYRRVMGKEIKFLLHFVKESKQDESGMPNNRFLAERTGGTYSTLKVQPAELEDSGVYFCASSKRGRTSGAYEQFFGPGTRLTVL.